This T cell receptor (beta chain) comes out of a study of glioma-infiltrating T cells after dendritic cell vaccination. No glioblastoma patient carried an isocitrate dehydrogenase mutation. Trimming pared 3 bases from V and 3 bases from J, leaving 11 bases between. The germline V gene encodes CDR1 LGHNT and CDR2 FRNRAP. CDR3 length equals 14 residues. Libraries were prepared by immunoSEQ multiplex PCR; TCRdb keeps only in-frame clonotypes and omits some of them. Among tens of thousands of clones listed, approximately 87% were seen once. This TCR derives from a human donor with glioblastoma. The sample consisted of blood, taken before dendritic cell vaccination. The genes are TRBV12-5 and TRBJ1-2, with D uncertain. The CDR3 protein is CASGFSSGYYGYTF. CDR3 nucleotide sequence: TGTGCTAGTGGTTTTTCCAGCGGTTACTATGGCTACACCTTC. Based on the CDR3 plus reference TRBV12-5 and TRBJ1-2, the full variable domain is DARVTQTPRHKVTEMGQEVTMRCQPILGHNTVFWYRQTMMQGLELLAYFRNRAPLDDSGMPKDRFSAEMPDATLATLKIQPSEPRDSAVYFCASGFSSGYYGYTFGSGTRLTVV.